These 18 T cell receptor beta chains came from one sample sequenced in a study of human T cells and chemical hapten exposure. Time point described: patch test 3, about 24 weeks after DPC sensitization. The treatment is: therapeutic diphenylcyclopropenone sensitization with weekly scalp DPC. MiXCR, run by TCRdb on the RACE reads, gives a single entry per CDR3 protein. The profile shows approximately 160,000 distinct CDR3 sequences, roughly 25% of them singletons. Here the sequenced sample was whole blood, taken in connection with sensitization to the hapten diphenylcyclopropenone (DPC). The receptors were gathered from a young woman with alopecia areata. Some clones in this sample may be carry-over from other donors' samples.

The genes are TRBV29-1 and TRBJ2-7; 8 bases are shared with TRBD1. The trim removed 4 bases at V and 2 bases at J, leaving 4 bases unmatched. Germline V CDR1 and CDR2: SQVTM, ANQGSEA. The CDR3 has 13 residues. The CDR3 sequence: CSVGTGLPYEQYF. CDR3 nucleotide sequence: TGCAGCGTTGGGACAGGGTTACCCTACGAGCAGTACTTC.

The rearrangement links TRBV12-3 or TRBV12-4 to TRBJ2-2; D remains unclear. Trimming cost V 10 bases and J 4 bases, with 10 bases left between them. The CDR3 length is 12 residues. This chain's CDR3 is CAIDLRTGELFF. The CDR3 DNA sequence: TGTGCCATAGACCTCCGCACCGGGGAGCTGTTTTTT.

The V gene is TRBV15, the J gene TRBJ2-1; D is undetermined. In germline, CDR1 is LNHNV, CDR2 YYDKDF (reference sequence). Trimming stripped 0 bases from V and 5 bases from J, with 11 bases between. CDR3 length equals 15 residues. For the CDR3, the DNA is TGTGCCACCAGCAGAGAGGGCCCGGCTGACAATGAGCAGTTCTTC. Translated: CATSREGPADNEQFF.

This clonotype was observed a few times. The CDR3 region has the DNA TGTGCCAGCAGGGGAGGGATGAACACTGAAGCTTTCTTT. The encoded protein is CASRGGMNTEAFF. The V call is TRBV11-1, the J call TRBJ1-1; no firm D call. CDR1 and CDR2 (germline): SGHAT, FQDESV (reference sequence). The CDR3 contains 13 residues. Between the trimmed V and J ends, which lost 6 bases and 0 bases, there was a span of 8 bases.

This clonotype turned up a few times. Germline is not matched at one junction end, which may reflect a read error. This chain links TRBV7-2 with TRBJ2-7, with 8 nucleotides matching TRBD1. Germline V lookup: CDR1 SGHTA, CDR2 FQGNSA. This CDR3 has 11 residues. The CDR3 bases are TGTGCCAGCAGCGAATGGACAGGGATGGACTTC. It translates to CASSEWTGMDF.

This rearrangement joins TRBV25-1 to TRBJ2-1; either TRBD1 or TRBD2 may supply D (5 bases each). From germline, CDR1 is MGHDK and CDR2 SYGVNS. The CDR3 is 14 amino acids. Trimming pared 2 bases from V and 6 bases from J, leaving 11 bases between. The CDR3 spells CASSEAGARNEQFF. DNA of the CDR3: TGTGCCAGCAGTGAAGCCGGGGCCCGCAATGAGCAGTTCTTC.

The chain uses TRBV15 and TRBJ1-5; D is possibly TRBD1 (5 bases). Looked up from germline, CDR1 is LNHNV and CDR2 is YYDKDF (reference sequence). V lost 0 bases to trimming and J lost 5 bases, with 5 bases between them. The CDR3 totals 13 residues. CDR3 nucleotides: TGTGCCACCAGCAGAGAGGGGGATCAGCCCCAGCATTTT. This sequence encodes CATSREGDQPQHF.

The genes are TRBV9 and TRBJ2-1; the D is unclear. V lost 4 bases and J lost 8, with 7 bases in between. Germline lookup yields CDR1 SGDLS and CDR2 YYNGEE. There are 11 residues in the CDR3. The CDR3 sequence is CASSPRDEQFF. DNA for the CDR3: TGTGCCAGCAGCCCACGGGATGAGCAGTTCTTC.

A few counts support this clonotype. CDR3 nucleotides: TGTGCTTCGGCGGGGGATGAGCAGTTCTTC. Protein sequence: CASAGDEQFF. The chain links TRBV25-1 to TRBJ2-1; 7 positions match TRBD2. Germline CDR1 reads MGHDK; CDR2 reads SYGVNS. This CDR3 region has 10 residues.

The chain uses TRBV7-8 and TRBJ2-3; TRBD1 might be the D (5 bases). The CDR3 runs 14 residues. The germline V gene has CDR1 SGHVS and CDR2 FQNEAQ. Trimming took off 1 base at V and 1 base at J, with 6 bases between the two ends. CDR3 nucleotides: TGTGCCAGCAGCTTAGGACAGCGCACAGATACGCAGTATTTT. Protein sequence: CASSLGQRTDTQYF. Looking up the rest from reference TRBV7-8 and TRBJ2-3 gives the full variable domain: GAGVSQSPRYKVAKRGQDVALRCDPISGHVSLFWYQQALGQGPEFLTYFQNEAQLDKSGLPSDRFFAERPEGSVSTLKIQRTQQEDSAVYLCASSLGQRTDTQYFGPGTRLTVL.

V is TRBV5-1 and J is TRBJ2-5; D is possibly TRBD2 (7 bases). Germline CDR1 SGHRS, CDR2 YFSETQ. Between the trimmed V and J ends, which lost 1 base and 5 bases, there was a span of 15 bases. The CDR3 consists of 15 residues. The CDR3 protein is CASSLTGGRRETQYF. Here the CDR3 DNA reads TGCGCCAGCAGCTTGACGGGGGGCAGAAGGGAGACCCAGTACTTC.

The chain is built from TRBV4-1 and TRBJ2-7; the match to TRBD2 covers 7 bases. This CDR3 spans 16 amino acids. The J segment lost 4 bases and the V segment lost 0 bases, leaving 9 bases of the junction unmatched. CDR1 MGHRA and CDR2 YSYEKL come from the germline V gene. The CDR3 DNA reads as TGCGCCAGCAGCCAAGATAAGGCTAGCGGCACTTACGAGCAGTACTTC. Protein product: CASSQDKASGTYEQYF.

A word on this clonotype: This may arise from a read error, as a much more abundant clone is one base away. CDR3 nucleotides: TGCAGTGCTAGTTTGGGATCCCCAGGTTATAACTATGGCTACACCTTC. This encodes CSASLGSPGYNYGYTF. This chain joins TRBV20-1 and TRBJ1-2; unclear D gene. This CDR3 is built from 16 residues. Germline V gives CDR1 DFQATT, CDR2 SNEGSKA (reference sequence). With 3 bases removed from V and 1 base from J, the gap between germline ends came to 18 bases.

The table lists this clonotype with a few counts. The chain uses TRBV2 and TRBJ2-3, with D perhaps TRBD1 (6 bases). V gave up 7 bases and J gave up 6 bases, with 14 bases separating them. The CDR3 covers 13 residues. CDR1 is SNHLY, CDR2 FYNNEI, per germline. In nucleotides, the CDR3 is TGTGCCAGCAATGGGTACAGGGCCGATACGCAGTATTTT. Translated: CASNGYRADTQYF.

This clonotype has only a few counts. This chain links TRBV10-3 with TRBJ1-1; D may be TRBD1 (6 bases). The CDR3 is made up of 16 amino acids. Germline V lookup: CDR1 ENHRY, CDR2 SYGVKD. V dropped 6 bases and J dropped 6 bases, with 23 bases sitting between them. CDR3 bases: TGTGCCATCAGACCTTTGACAGGCCCCCTCGGTTCTGAAGCTTTCTTT. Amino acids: CAIRPLTGPLGSEAFF.

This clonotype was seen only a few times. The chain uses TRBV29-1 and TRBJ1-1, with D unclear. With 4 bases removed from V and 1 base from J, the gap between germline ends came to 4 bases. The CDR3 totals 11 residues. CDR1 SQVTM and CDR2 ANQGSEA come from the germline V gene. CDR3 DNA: TGCAGCGTTGGGACGAACACTGAAGCTTTCTTT. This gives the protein CSVGTNTEAFF.

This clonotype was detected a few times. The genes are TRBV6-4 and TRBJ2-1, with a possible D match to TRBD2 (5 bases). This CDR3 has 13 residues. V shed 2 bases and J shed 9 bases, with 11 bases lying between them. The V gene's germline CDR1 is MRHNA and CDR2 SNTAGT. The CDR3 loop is CASSDEGFGEQFF. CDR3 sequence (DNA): TGTGCCAGCAGTGACGAGGGATTTGGTGAGCAGTTCTTC.

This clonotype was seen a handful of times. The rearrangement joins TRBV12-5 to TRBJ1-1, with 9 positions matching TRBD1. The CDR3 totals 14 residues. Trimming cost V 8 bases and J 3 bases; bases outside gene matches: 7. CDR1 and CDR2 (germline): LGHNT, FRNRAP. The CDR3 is CASCSWTGDTEAFF. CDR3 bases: TGTGCTAGTTGCTCCTGGACAGGGGACACTGAAGCTTTCTTT.